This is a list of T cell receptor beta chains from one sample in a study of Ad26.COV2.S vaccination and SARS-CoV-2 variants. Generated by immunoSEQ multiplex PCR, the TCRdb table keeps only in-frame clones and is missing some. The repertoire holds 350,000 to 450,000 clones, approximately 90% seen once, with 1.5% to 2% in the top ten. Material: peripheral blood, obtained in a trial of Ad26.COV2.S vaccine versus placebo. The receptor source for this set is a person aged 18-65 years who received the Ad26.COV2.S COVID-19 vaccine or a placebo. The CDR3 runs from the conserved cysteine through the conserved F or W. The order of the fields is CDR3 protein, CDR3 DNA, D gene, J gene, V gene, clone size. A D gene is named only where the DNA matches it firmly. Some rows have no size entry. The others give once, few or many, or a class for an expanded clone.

CASSRTGRTEAFF	TGTGCCAGCAGCCGGACAGGGCGGACTGAAGCTTTCTTT	TRBD1	TRBJ1-1	TRBV3-1/TRBV3-2	NA
CASSQAGTGVYGYTF	TGTGCCAGCAGCCAAGCGGGGACAGGGGTCTATGGCTACACCTTC	TRBD1	TRBJ1-2	TRBV14	NA
CASRGANSYEQYF	TGTGCCAGCAGGGGGGCCAATTCCTACGAGCAGTACTTC	NA	TRBJ2-7	TRBV19	NA
CASSWSTGELFF	TGTGCCAGCAGTTGGAGCACCGGGGAGCTGTTTTTT	NA	TRBJ2-2	TRBV27	NA
CASSFRGRGSYNEQFF	TGTGCCAGCAGCTTCCGGGGGAGGGGATCCTACAATGAGCAGTTCTTC	TRBD2	TRBJ2-1	TRBV11-2	NA
CASSPGATEVHTEAFF	TGTGCCAGCAGCCCCGGGGCCACCGAAGTTCACACTGAAGCTTTCTTT	NA	TRBJ1-1	TRBV28	NA
CASSARNSYEQYF	TGTGCCAGCAGCGCCCGGAACTCCTACGAGCAGTACTTC	NA	TRBJ2-7	TRBV14	NA
CASSSWRGAKSEQYF	TGTGCCAGCAGCTCTTGGCGGGGGGCTAAGAGCGAGCAGTACTTC	TRBD2	TRBJ2-7	TRBV7-9	many
CASSLESGGGGFF	TGCGCCAGCAGCTTGGAATCAGGGGGCGGCGGGTTCTTC	TRBD1	TRBJ2-1	TRBV5-1	NA
CASRDGPYEQYF	TGTGCCAGCAGGGACGGGCCCTACGAGCAGTACTTC	NA	TRBJ2-7	TRBV12-3/TRBV12-4	NA
CASSLQTSGGGKTQYF	TGTGCCAGCAGTTTACAGACTAGCGGAGGGGGAAAGACCCAGTACTTC	TRBD2	TRBJ2-5	TRBV28	NA
CASSFASGSGYEQYF	TGCGCCAGCAGCTTCGCTAGCGGGAGTGGGTACGAGCAGTACTTC	TRBD2	TRBJ2-7	TRBV4-1	NA
CAWSSGRNTGELFF	TGTGCCTGGAGTAGCGGGAGGAACACCGGGGAGCTGTTTTTT	TRBD2	TRBJ2-2	TRBV30	NA
CASSPERAGPNEQFF	TGTGCCAGCAGCCCAGAAAGGGCAGGGCCTAATGAGCAGTTCTTC	NA	TRBJ2-1	TRBV7-2	NA
CASSSTGTSVNEQFF	TGTGCCAGCAGCTCAACCGGGACTAGCGTCAATGAGCAGTTCTTC	TRBD2	TRBJ2-1	TRBV5-6	NA
CASRKSSYEQYF	TGTGCCAGTAGGAAAAGCTCCTACGAGCAGTACTTC	NA	TRBJ2-7	TRBV19	NA
CATSGNTGELFF	TGTGCCACCTCAGGGAACACCGGGGAGCTGTTTTTT	NA	TRBJ2-2	TRBV24-1	once
CASSRDGAYEQYF	TGTGCCAGCAGCAGGGACGGGGCCTACGAGCAGTACTTC	NA	TRBJ2-7	TRBV27	NA